This is a list of T cell receptor beta chains from one sample in a study of T cells in Graves' hyperthyroidism and ophthalmopathy. Each CDR3 protein is one row after TCRdb ran MiXCR on the multiplex PCR reads. The data contain under 300,000 distinct CDR3 sequences, about 14% of them seen just once; the ten biggest clones take up 6.5% to 10%. Sequences were obtained from blood. The receptor source for this set is a woman aged 25 to 39 with Graves' hyperthyroidism that later progressed to Graves' ophthalmopathy. The CDR3 runs from the conserved cysteine through the conserved F or W. D genes are given only for firm matches. Clone size, where shown, is once, few, many, or a class for clones that have expanded.

abundance: many
len: 16
v_gene: TRBV10-3
d_gene: NA
j_gene: TRBJ1-4
CDR3aa: CAISESLAGTNEKLFF
CDR3nt: TGTGCCATCAGTGAGTCTTTGGCAGGGACGAATGAAAAACTGTTTTTT

abundance: NA
len: 16
v_gene: TRBV7-9
d_gene: NA
j_gene: TRBJ1-6
CDR3aa: CASSHNYGQPGSPLHF
CDR3nt: TGTGCCAGCAGCCACAATTACGGACAGCCGGGGTCACCCCTCCACTTT

abundance: many
len: 15
v_gene: TRBV24-1
d_gene: NA
j_gene: TRBJ1-2
CDR3aa: CATSDSRGSYYGYTF
CDR3nt: TGTGCCACCAGTGATAGTAGGGGGAGTTACTATGGCTACACCTTC

abundance: many
len: 20
v_gene: TRBV6-5
d_gene: NA
j_gene: TRBJ2-1
CDR3aa: CASSYSGINIADYSYNEQFF
CDR3nt: TGTGCCAGCAGTTACTCCGGGATCAACATAGCGGACTACTCCTACAATGAGCAGTTCTTC

abundance: few
len: 15
v_gene: TRBV6-1
d_gene: TRBD1
j_gene: TRBJ2-7
CDR3aa: CASRLGQGASNEQYF
CDR3nt: TGTGCCAGCAGACTGGGACAGGGGGCTAGTAACGAGCAGTACTTC

abundance: NA
len: 14
v_gene: TRBV28
d_gene: TRBD1
j_gene: TRBJ1-1
CDR3aa: CASSSGGGVTEAFF
CDR3nt: TGTGCCAGCAGTTCAGGGGGCGGGGTCACTGAAGCTTTCTTT

abundance: NA
len: 14
v_gene: TRBV30
d_gene: NA
j_gene: TRBJ2-3
CDR3aa: CAWSGGGGTDTQYF
CDR3nt: TGTGCCTGGAGTGGAGGGGGAGGGACAGATACGCAGTATTTT

abundance: many
len: 14
v_gene: TRBV27
d_gene: TRBD2
j_gene: TRBJ2-1
CDR3aa: CASSGLAGANEQFF
CDR3nt: TGTGCCAGCAGCGGACTAGCGGGAGCGAATGAGCAGTTCTTC

abundance: many
len: 16
v_gene: TRBV7-9
d_gene: TRBD1
j_gene: TRBJ2-5
CDR3aa: CASSLVQGAQGETQYF
CDR3nt: TGTGCCAGCAGCTTAGTACAGGGGGCTCAAGGGGAGACCCAGTACTTC

abundance: many
len: 18
v_gene: TRBV2
d_gene: TRBD2
j_gene: TRBJ2-1
CDR3aa: CASTRLQLAGNSNNEQFF
CDR3nt: TGTGCCAGCACCCGTTTGCAGCTAGCGGGAAATAGTAACAATGAGCAGTTCTTC

abundance: many
len: 18
v_gene: TRBV27
d_gene: TRBD2
j_gene: TRBJ2-1
CDR3aa: CASSSWTSGRSEANEQFF
CDR3nt: TGTGCCAGCAGTTCCTGGACTAGCGGGAGGAGCGAGGCCAATGAGCAGTTCTTC

abundance: many
len: 17
v_gene: TRBV7-9
d_gene: NA
j_gene: TRBJ2-6
CDR3aa: CASSPPVSSGGANVLTF
CDR3nt: TGTGCCAGCAGCCCCCCGGTTTCTTCGGGGGGGGCCAACGTCCTGACTTTC

abundance: many
len: 15
v_gene: TRBV4-2
d_gene: NA
j_gene: TRBJ2-7
CDR3aa: CASSQEDRTSYEQYF
CDR3nt: TGTGCCAGCAGCCAAGAGGATCGCACGTCCTACGAGCAGTACTTC

abundance: NA
len: 13
v_gene: TRBV19
d_gene: NA
j_gene: TRBJ2-1
CDR3aa: CASSSSGWDEQFF
CDR3nt: TGTGCCAGTAGTAGTTCAGGGTGGGATGAGCAGTTCTTC

abundance: few
len: 17
v_gene: TRBV4-2
d_gene: NA
j_gene: TRBJ2-6
CDR3aa: CASSQFRSNSGANVLTF
CDR3nt: TGTGCCAGCAGCCAGTTTCGTTCGAACTCTGGGGCCAACGTCCTGACTTTC

abundance: many
len: 12
v_gene: TRBV29-1
d_gene: TRBD1
j_gene: TRBJ2-7
CDR3aa: CSGLGQGYEQYF
CDR3nt: TGCAGCGGGCTGGGACAGGGCTACGAGCAGTACTTC

abundance: NA
len: 14
v_gene: TRBV5-6
d_gene: NA
j_gene: TRBJ2-3
CDR3aa: CASSFFSGADTQYF
CDR3nt: TGTGCCAGCAGCTTTTTCAGTGGGGCAGATACGCAGTATTTT

abundance: NA
len: 16
v_gene: TRBV4-3
d_gene: TRBD1
j_gene: TRBJ2-2
CDR3aa: CASSIAGTGDTGELFF
CDR3nt: TGCGCCAGCAGCATAGCCGGGACAGGGGACACCGGGGAGCTGTTTTTT

abundance: many
len: 15
v_gene: TRBV5-1
d_gene: TRBD2
j_gene: TRBJ2-1
CDR3aa: CASSLVSGTGHEQFF
CDR3nt: TGCGCCAGCAGCTTGGTTAGCGGGACGGGTCATGAGCAGTTCTTC

abundance: many
len: 20
v_gene: TRBV7-2
d_gene: TRBD2
j_gene: TRBJ2-3
CDR3aa: CASSLVRPVSGSERTDTQYF
CDR3nt: TGTGCCAGCAGCTTAGTCCGACCGGTTAGCGGGAGCGAACGCACAGATACGCAGTATTTT

abundance: NA
len: 14
v_gene: TRBV12-3/TRBV12-4
d_gene: NA
j_gene: TRBJ2-7
CDR3aa: CASRGRDGPYEQYF
CDR3nt: TGTGCCAGCAGGGGTCGGGACGGTCCCTACGAGCAGTACTTC

abundance: many
len: 14
v_gene: TRBV30
d_gene: NA
j_gene: TRBJ1-3
CDR3aa: CAWSPPSAGNTIYF
CDR3nt: TGTGCCTGGAGTCCCCCGTCTGCTGGAAACACCATATATTTT

abundance: many
len: 15
v_gene: TRBV15
d_gene: NA
j_gene: TRBJ2-7
CDR3aa: CATSRSRGNAYEQYF
CDR3nt: TGTGCCACCAGCAGGAGCAGGGGAAACGCCTACGAGCAGTACTTC